This T cell receptor (beta chain) was profiled in a study of cytomegalovirus exposure and HLA in healthy donors. The PCR ran on 60 Vbeta and 13 Jbeta primers. The repertoire was sequenced with immunoSEQ multiplex PCR; TCRdb's copy has only in-frame clones and lacks some. The data show approximately 100,000 clones, with around 80% seen just once and roughly 13% held by the top ten. The table lists this clone with a count of one. The sequence derives from a male donor in good health and CMV-seropositive. Material for sequencing was PBMCs.

CDR3 amino acids: CASSLGTGELFF. The DNA for the CDR3 is TGTGCCAGCTCACTCGGTACCGGGGAGCTGTTTTTT. V is TRBV18 and J is TRBJ2-2; D is undetermined. Deletions cut 4 bases from V and 5 bases from J, with 5 bases between. The CDR3 extends over 12 amino acids. Germline V gene lookup returns CDR1 KGHSH and CDR2 LQKENI.